These 13 T cell receptor beta chains were sequenced from one sample in a study of blood T cell repertoires in COVID-19. The method was immunoSEQ multiplex PCR; TCRdb's version includes in-frame clones alone and lacks a portion of them. The table has a few hundred thousand clones, around 85% seen once; the top ten hold approximately 3.6%. The sequenced material came from peripheral blood. The receptors were gathered from a woman aged 18-29 years with acute or convalescent COVID-19.

V gene TRBV18 combines with J gene TRBJ2-6; D not certain. V was pared by 4 bases and J by 0 bases, with 7 bases between. This CDR3 comprises 15 residues. Germline lookup yields CDR1 KGHSH and CDR2 LQKENI. CDR3: CASSHSGSGANVLTF. Here the CDR3 DNA reads TGTGCCAGCTCACATAGTGGCTCTGGGGCCAACGTCCTGACTTTC.

The rearrangement joins TRBV19 to TRBJ1-1, with 8 bases lining up with TRBD1. Germline V gene lookup returns CDR1 LNHDA and CDR2 SQIVND (reference sequence). The CDR3 sequence is 13 residues long. Trimming at V came to 6 bases and at J to 8 bases, leaving 8 bases not matched to a gene. This chain's CDR3 is CASRAGGVREAFF. CDR3 DNA: TGTGCCAGTAGAGCAGGGGGCGTTCGGGAAGCTTTCTTT. Full variable domain (remainder filled in from reference TRBV19 and TRBJ1-1): DGGITQSPKYLFRKEGQNVTLSCEQNLNHDAMYWYRQDPGQGLRLIYYSQIVNDFQKGDIAEGYSVSREKKESFPLTVTSAQKNPTAFYLCASRAGGVREAFFGQGTRLTVV.

The genes are TRBV5-6 and TRBJ2-2; 7 bases fit TRBD2. CDR1 and CDR2 from the germline V gene are SGHDT and YYEEEE. The CDR3 runs 14 residues. The junction had 6 bases not matched to a gene; V was cut back by 5 bases and J by 5 bases. CDR3 coding DNA: TGTGCCAGCAGTCCGGGACTAAGTACCGGGGAGCTGTTTTTT. Its protein is CASSPGLSTGELFF.

The chain carries TRBV24-1 and TRBJ1-2; 8 positions agree with TRBD1. Germline V gene sequence: CDR1 KGHDR, CDR2 SFDVKD. This CDR3 spans 13 amino acids. J lost 4 bases, V lost 6 bases, and 3 bases had no gene match. DNA of the CDR3: TGTGCCACCAGTATGACAGGGGTCTATGGCTACACCTTC. As protein: CATSMTGVYGYTF.

The gene calls are TRBV5-1 and TRBJ2-1, with TRBD2 matching over 7 bases. The germline gives CDR1 SGHRS, CDR2 YFSETQ. The CDR3 loop spans 12 amino acids. After removal of 4 bases from V and 10 bases from J, the junction contained 5 bases not matched to a gene. Here the CDR3 DNA reads TGCGCCAGCAGCGGGGGAGGGACGGAGCAGTTCTTC. This codes for CASSGGGTEQFF.

The sample holds one count of this clone. The rearrangement joins TRBV2 to TRBJ1-3, with 7 positions matching TRBD1. The CDR3 is made up of 13 amino acids. J gave up 8 bases and V 4 bases, and 5 bases lay outside the gene matches. The germline V gene has CDR1 SNHLY and CDR2 FYNNEI. The CDR3 bases are TGTGCCAGCAGTGTACAGGGGAAGGACACCATATATTTT. Encoded protein: CASSVQGKDTIYF.

The chain employs TRBV2 and TRBJ1-5; 9 bases agree with TRBD1. The junction had 7 bases not matched to a gene; V was cut back by 0 bases and J by 4 bases. In germline, CDR1 is SNHLY, CDR2 FYNNEI. The CDR3 totals 17 residues. The CDR3 reads CASSEAAGQGRNQPQHF. The CDR3 bases are TGTGCCAGCAGTGAAGCGGCGGGACAGGGCCGAAATCAGCCCCAGCATTTT.

As to this clone: A much larger clone differs by one base, so this may be a read error. The sample carries other DNA sequences with the same CDR3. The chain recombines TRBV30 with TRBJ1-2; D is perhaps TRBD1 (5 bases). From germline, CDR1 is GTSNPN and CDR2 SVGIG (reference sequence). This CDR3 has 14 amino acids. V was pared by 0 bases and J by 0 bases, with 8 bases between. In nucleotides, the CDR3 is TGTGCCTGGAGTGTACAGGTCGCTAACTATGGCTACACCTTC. Protein: CAWSVQVANYGYTF.

The chain has TRBV5-1 and TRBJ1-3; TRBD1 is a possible D gene (5 bases). The germline V and J ends were trimmed by 0 bases and 2 bases, with 9 bases remaining between them. The CDR3 runs 15 residues. CDR1 is SGHRS, CDR2 YFSETQ, per germline. CDR3 sequence reads: CASSLDQGTGNTIYF. As DNA, the CDR3 is TGCGCCAGCAGCTTGGATCAGGGAACTGGAAACACCATATATTTT. Drawing the rest from reference TRBV5-1 and TRBJ1-3, the complete variable domain is KAGVTQTPRYLIKTRGQQVTLSCSPISGHRSVSWYQQTPGQGLQFLFEYFSETQRNKGNFPGRFSGRQFSNSRSEMNVSTLELGDSALYLCASSLDQGTGNTIYFGEGSWLTVV.

This sequence joins TRBV30 and TRBJ1-5; D is possibly TRBD1 (5 bases). This CDR3 comprises 15 residues. The germline CDR1 and CDR2 sequences are GTSNPN and SVGIG (reference sequence). The germline V and J ends were trimmed by 2 bases and 6 bases, with 17 bases remaining between them. CDR3 protein: CAWSPPGGGVQPQHF. The CDR3 DNA reads TGTGCCTGGAGTCCCCCCGGGGGAGGGGTTCAGCCCCAGCATTTT.

The chain employs TRBV5-8 and TRBJ2-7; tentatively, D is TRBD1 (7 bases). The V gene's germline CDR1 is SGHTS and CDR2 YDEGEE. The germline V and J ends were trimmed by 5 bases and 2 bases, with 17 bases remaining between them. This CDR3 has 15 amino acids. The CDR3 here is CASSPRQGGAYEQYF. CDR3 nucleotide sequence: TGTGCCAGCAGTCCAAGACAGGGAGGCGCCTACGAGCAGTACTTC.

Written as DNA, the CDR3 is TGTGCCAGCTCACCCGGGGGGGATTCACCCCTCCACTTT. Protein: CASSPGGDSPLHF. The rearrangement links TRBV18 to TRBJ1-6, with TRBD1 as a possible D gene (5 bases). The germline V and J ends were trimmed by 3 bases and 8 bases, with 8 bases remaining between them. The V gene's germline CDR1 is KGHSH and CDR2 LQKENI. The CDR3 consists of 13 residues.

The V and J genes are TRBV6-5 and TRBJ1-1; TRBD1 might be the D (5 bases). Looked up from germline, CDR1 is MNHEY and CDR2 is SVGAGI. The CDR3 consists of 13 residues. V shed 8 bases and J shed 3 bases, with 13 bases lying between them. The CDR3 DNA reads as TGTGCCAGCCGGAGCGGAGGGGACACTGAAGCTTTCTTT. Translation gives CASRSGGDTEAFF.